Given below is one T cell receptor (beta chain) in context. Germline loops: CDR1 LNHDA, CDR2 SQIVND (reference sequence). The CDR3 loop spans 15 amino acids. V lost 1 base and J lost 3, with 12 bases in between. Seattle cases were enrolled at active infection and followed longitudinally. Original analysis: Amplification of reference gene primers was used by the study to estimate nucleated cell counts. The assay was immunoSEQ multiplex PCR, and TCRdb's table has in-frame clones only and misses some. V and J calls and clone size are copied from that table; D and trimming were computed from the DNA. The sample lists roughly 58,000 clones, roughly 77% seen once, with 30% to 40% in the top ten. This record comes from a study of blood T cell repertoires in COVID-19. Study context: Material from acute and convalescent COVID-19 was sourced from the United States, Italy and Spain. From T cells, B-cell-depleted T cells, or PBMCs came the material, which was cDNA or gDNA.

The sequenced material came from peripheral blood. The sequence was collected from a man aged 60-69 years with COVID-19, enrolled during active disease. V and J are TRBV19 and TRBJ2-5; a weak D match, TRBD1 (6 bases). CDR3: CASSIGGRGEETQYF. CDR3 in DNA: TGTGCCAGTAGTATAGGCGGCAGGGGAGAAGAGACCCAGTACTTC.